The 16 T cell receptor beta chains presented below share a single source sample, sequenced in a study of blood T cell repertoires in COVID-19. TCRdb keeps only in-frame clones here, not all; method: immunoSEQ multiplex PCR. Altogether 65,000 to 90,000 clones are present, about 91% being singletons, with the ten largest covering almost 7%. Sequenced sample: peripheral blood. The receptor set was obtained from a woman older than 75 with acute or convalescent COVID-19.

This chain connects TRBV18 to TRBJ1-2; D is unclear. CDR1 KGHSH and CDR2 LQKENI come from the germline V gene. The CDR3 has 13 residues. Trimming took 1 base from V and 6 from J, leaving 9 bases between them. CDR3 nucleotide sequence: TGTGCCAGCTCACCACGCCTTACAGATGGCTACACCTTC. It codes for CASSPRLTDGYTF.

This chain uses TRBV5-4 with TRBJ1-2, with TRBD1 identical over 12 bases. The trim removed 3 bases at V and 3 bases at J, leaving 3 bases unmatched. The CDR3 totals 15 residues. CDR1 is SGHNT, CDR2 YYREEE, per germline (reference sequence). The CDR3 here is CASSSGTGGDYGYTF. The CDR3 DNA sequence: TGTGCCAGCAGCTCAGGGACAGGGGGCGACTATGGCTACACCTTC. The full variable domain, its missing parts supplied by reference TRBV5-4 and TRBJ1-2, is ETGVTQSPTHLIKTRGQQVTLRCSSQSGHNTVSWYQQALGQGPQFIFQYYREEENGRGNFPPRFSGLQFPNYSSELNVNALELDDSALYLCASSSGTGGDYGYTFGSGTRLTVV.

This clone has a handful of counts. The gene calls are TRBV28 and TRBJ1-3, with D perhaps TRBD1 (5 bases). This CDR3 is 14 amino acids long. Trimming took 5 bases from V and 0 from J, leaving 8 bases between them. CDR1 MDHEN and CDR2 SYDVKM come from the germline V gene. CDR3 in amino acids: CASSTGFSGNTIYF. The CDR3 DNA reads TGTGCCAGCAGTACAGGTTTCTCTGGAAACACCATATATTTT.

The CDR3 reads CASSLSGRAPGELFF. The CDR3 DNA is TGTGCCAGCAGCCTCAGCGGGAGGGCCCCCGGGGAGCTGTTTTTT. The chain carries TRBV7-6 and TRBJ2-2; 10 bases match TRBD2. The trim removed 5 bases at V and 6 bases at J, leaving 6 bases unmatched. The CDR3 sequence is 15 residues long. The germline gives CDR1 SGHVS, CDR2 FNYEAQ. Full variable domain (remainder filled in from reference TRBV7-6 and TRBJ2-2): GAGVSQSPRYKVTKRGQDVALRCDPISGHVSLYWYRQALGQGPEFLTYFNYEAQQDKSGLPNDRFSAERPEGSISTLTIQRTEQRDSAMYRCASSLSGRAPGELFFGEGSRLTVL.

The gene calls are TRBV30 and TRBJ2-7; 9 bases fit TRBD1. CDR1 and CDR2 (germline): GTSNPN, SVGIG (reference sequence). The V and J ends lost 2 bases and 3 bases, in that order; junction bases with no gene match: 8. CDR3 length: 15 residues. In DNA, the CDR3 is TGTGCCTGGAGTACCCCCGGGACAGGGTTCTACGAGCAGTACTTC. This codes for CAWSTPGTGFYEQYF.

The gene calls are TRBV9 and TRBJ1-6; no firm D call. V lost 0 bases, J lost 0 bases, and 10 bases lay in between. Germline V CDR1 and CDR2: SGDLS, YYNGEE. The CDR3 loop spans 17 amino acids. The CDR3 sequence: CASSVAVGSSYNSPLHF. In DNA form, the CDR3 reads TGTGCCAGCAGCGTAGCTGTAGGGAGCTCCTATAATTCACCCCTCCACTTT.

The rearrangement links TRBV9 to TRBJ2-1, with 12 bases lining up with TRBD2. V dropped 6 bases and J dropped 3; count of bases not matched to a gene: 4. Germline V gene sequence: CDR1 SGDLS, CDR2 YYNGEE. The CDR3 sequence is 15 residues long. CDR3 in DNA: TGTGCCAGCACCGCTAGCGGGGGGGGCTACAATGAGCAGTTCTTC. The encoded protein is CASTASGGGYNEQFF.

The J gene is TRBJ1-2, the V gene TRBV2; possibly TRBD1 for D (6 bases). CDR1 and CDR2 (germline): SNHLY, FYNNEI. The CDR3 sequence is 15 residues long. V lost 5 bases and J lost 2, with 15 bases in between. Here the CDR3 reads CASSQGGVLNYGYTF. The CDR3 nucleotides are TGTGCCAGCAGTCAAGGGGGGGTGTTAAACTATGGCTACACCTTC.

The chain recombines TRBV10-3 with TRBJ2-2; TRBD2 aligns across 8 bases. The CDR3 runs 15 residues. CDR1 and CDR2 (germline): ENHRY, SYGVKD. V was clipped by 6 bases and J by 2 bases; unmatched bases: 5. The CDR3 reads CAISHTSGNTGELFF. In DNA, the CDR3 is TGTGCCATCAGCCACACTAGCGGCAACACCGGGGAGCTGTTTTTT.

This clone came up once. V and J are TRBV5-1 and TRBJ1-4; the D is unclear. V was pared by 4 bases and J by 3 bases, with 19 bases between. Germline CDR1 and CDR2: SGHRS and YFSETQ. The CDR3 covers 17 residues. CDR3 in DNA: TGCGCCAGCAGCCAGGAGGTCCAGGCGGTACCTAATGAAAAACTGTTTTTT. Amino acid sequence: CASSQEVQAVPNEKLFF.

CDR3 region: CASSYGGTENTEAFF. The CDR3 region has the DNA TGTGCCAGCAGTTACGGGGGGACAGAGAACACTGAAGCTTTCTTT. The chain combines TRBV6-5 with TRBJ1-1; TRBD1 matches 7 bases. Losses at the gene ends were 2 bases for V and 1 base for J; bases not matched to a gene: 4. CDR1 MNHEY and CDR2 SVGAGI come from the germline V gene. This CDR3 comprises 15 residues.

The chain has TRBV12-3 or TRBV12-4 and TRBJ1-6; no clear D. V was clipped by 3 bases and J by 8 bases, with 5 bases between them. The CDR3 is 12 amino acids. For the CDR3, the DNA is TGTGCCAGCAGTTTTCGAGATTCACCCCTCCACTTT. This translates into CASSFRDSPLHF.

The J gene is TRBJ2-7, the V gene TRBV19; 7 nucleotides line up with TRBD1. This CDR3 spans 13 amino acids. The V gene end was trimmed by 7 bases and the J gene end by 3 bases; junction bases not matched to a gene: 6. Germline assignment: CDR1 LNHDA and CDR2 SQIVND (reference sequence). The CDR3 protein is CASTGDRDYEQYF. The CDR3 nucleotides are TGTGCCAGTACCGGAGACAGGGACTACGAGCAGTACTTC.

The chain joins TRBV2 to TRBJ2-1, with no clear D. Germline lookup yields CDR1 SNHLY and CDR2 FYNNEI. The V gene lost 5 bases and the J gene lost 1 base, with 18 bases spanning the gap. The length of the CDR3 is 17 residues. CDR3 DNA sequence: TGTGCCAGCAGTCTAGACCTTGCCCTAAGGTCCTACAATGAGCAGTTCTTC. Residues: CASSLDLALRSYNEQFF.

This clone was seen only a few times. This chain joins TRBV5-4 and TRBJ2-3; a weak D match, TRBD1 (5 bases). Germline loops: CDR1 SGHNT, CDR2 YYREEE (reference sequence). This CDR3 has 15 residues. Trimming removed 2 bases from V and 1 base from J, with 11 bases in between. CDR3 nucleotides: TGTGCCAGCAGCTTATCCGTACAGGGCACAGATACGCAGTATTTT. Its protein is CASSLSVQGTDTQYF.

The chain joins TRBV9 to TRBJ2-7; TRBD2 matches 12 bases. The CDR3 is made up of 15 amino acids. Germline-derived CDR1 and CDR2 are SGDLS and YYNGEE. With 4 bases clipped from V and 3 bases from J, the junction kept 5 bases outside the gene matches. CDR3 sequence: CASSPRTSGDYEQYF. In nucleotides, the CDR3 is TGTGCCAGCAGCCCTCGGACTAGCGGGGACTACGAGCAGTACTTC.